A selection of T cell receptor beta chains follows, all from one sample in a study of Ad26.COV2.S vaccination and SARS-CoV-2 variants. Some clones are missing from TCRdb's copy, which holds only in-frame ones; the method was immunoSEQ multiplex PCR. The table lists some 320,000 clones, roughly 84% of them singletons. Here the sequenced sample was peripheral blood, taken in a trial of Ad26.COV2.S vaccine versus placebo. The receptor source for this set is a person aged 18-60 years who received the Ad26.COV2.S COVID-19 vaccine or a placebo. Both conserved end residues are part of each CDR3. A D gene is named only where the DNA matches it firmly. Clone size is not always given. Where it is, it says once, few, many or a class for expanded clones.

d_call	clone_size	j_call	v_call	cdr3_nt	cdr3_aa
NA	NA	TRBJ2-7	TRBV11-2	TGTGCCAGCAGCTTTCAAACTGTTTCCTACGAGCAGTACTTC	CASSFQTVSYEQYF
NA	NA	TRBJ1-2	TRBV6-2/TRBV6-3	TGTGCCAGCAGTTACTCGATTACGGTATTCCGACATGGCTACACCTTC	CASSYSITVFRHGYTF
NA	NA	TRBJ1-5	TRBV5-8	TGTGCCAGCGTCGGGGGGGGTCGGACAAATCAGCCCCAGCATTTT	CASVGGGRTNQPQHF
NA	NA	TRBJ1-1	TRBV6-2/TRBV6-3	TGTGCCAGCAGTATGCAGCCGAACACTGAAGCTTTCTTT	CASSMQPNTEAFF
NA	NA	TRBJ1-6	TRBV7-2	TGTGCCAGCAGCCCCCAGCGGGATTCACCCCTCCACTTT	CASSPQRDSPLHF
TRBD1	NA	TRBJ1-1	TRBV7-2	TGTGCCAGCAGCTTACTACAGGGGACCACTGAAGCTTTCTTT	CASSLLQGTTEAFF
NA	NA	TRBJ2-7	TRBV5-5	TGTGCCAGCAGCTCCTTGTACCCCGAGCAGTACTTC	CASSSLYPEQYF
NA	once	TRBJ1-1	TRBV27	TGTGCCAGCAGTTTATGGACGAACACTGAAGCTTTCTTT	CASSLWTNTEAFF
NA	NA	TRBJ1-2	TRBV5-6	TGTGCCAGCAGTAGACAGGACTATGGCTACACCTTC	CASSRQDYGYTF
NA	NA	TRBJ1-1	TRBV14	TGTGCCAGCAGCCGTGCCGGGACCTCAGAAGCTTTCTTT	CASSRAGTSEAFF
NA	NA	TRBJ2-5	TRBV5-4	TGTGCCAGCAGCGGGCGGACAGAGACCCAGTACTTC	CASSGRTETQYF
NA	once	TRBJ1-1	TRBV15	TGTGCCACCAGCAGAGATCCAGGGAGAACTGAAGCTTTCTTT	CATSRDPGRTEAFF
NA	NA	TRBJ1-2	TRBV20-1	TGCAGTGCTACTCTAGGGGATTCATACACCTTC	CSATLGDSYTF
NA	NA	TRBJ1-1	TRBV18	TGTGCCAGCTCACCGTTTACGCGGGACACGAACACTGAAGCTTTCTTT	CASSPFTRDTNTEAFF
TRBD2	NA	TRBJ2-1	TRBV6-5	TGTGCCAGCAGTTTCTTGGCGGGGGGAGACAATGAGCAGTTCTTC	CASSFLAGGDNEQFF
NA	NA	TRBJ1-4	TRBV6-2/TRBV6-3	TGTGCCAGCAGTCGACCCCCTGGGGGGCATGAAAAACTGTTTTTT	CASSRPPGGHEKLFF
NA	NA	TRBJ1-1	TRBV20-1	TGCAGTGCTAGTTGGCGACATACGAACACTGAAGCTTTCTTT	CSASWRHTNTEAFF
NA	NA	TRBJ1-1	TRBV7-9	TGTGCCAGCAGCTTAGCGTCGGGGATGAACACTGAAGCTTTCTTT	CASSLASGMNTEAFF
NA	NA	TRBJ2-3	TRBV5-4	TGTGCCAGCAGCCGGGGGACCACAGATACGCAGTATTTT	CASSRGTTDTQYF
NA	NA	TRBJ1-5	TRBV12-2	TGTGCAAGTCGCTTAGTTACCGGACAAGATTCGCGGCCCCAGCATTTT	CASRLVTGQDSRPQHF
NA	once	TRBJ1-5	TRBV11-2	TGTGCCAGCAGCTTAGAAGGAACAAATCAGCCCCAGCATTTT	CASSLEGTNQPQHF
NA	once	TRBJ2-1	TRBV11-2	TGTGCCAGCAGCTTAGTGCGGGACGGCTACAATGAGCAGCTCTTC	CASSLVRDGYNEQLF
TRBD1	NA	TRBJ2-5	TRBV29-1	TGCAGCGGGGACAGGGTTATGGGAGAGACCCAGTACTTC	CSGDRVMGETQYF
NA	NA	TRBJ2-5	TRBV24-1	TGTGCCACCAGTGCCATGGGCGGGACCCAGTACTTC	CATSAMGGTQYF
TRBD1	NA	TRBJ2-7	TRBV20-1	TGCAGTGCTAGTGCCGACAGGGGCCTCTCCTACGAGCAGTACTTC	CSASADRGLSYEQYF
TRBD1	NA	TRBJ1-5	TRBV19	TGTGCCAGTAGAGGGACAGGGGGCCCTCAGCCCCAGCATTTT	CASRGTGGPQPQHF
TRBD1	NA	TRBJ2-1	TRBV5-1	TGCGCCAGCAGCCCCGGGACAGGGGCGAATGAGCAGTTCTTC	CASSPGTGANEQFF
NA	NA	TRBJ2-7	TRBV27	TGTGCCAGCAGTCCGCGATTGAGGTCCTACGAGCAGTACTTC	CASSPRLRSYEQYF
TRBD2	NA	TRBJ2-5	TRBV7-2	TGTGCCAGCAGCTTCCCGCTAGCGGGGAAAGAGACCCAGTACTTC	CASSFPLAGKETQYF
TRBD2	NA	TRBJ2-5	TRBV2	TGTGCCAGCAGGAAAGCGGGGGGGGTGGAGACCCAGTACTTC	CASRKAGGVETQYF
NA	few	TRBJ2-6	TRBV7-9	TGTGCCAGCAGCTTAGGGCGGAACTCTGGGGCCAACGTCCTGACTTTC	CASSLGRNSGANVLTF
NA	once	TRBJ2-2	TRBV30	TGTGCCTGGGCCGGAGGCTCCGGGGAGCTGTTTTTT	CAWAGGSGELFF
TRBD1	NA	TRBJ1-1	TRBV7-2	TGTGCCAGCAGCTTGGGACAGACGTTCACTGAAGCTTTCTTT	CASSLGQTFTEAFF
TRBD1	NA	TRBJ2-7	TRBV6-5	TGTGCCAGCAGTTACTGGACAGGGAGCGAGCAGTACTTC	CASSYWTGSEQYF
TRBD2	NA	TRBJ2-3	TRBV4-2	TGTGCCAGCAGCCGGCAACTAGCGGGGGGTTCAGATACGCAGTATTTT	CASSRQLAGGSDTQYF
NA	NA	TRBJ1-2	TRBV13	TGTGCCAGCAGCTTAGGTCCGACGCGAGGCTACACCTTC	CASSLGPTRGYTF
NA	few	TRBJ2-7	TRBV6-6	TGTGCCAGCTTCCGGGGTTCCTACCCCTACGAGCAGTACTTC	CASFRGSYPYEQYF
NA	NA	TRBJ2-2	TRBV9	TGTGCCAGCAGCTCCCGTGGCACAAGCACCGGGGAGCTGTTTTTT	CASSSRGTSTGELFF
NA	NA	TRBJ1-2	TRBV18	TGTGCCAGCTCACCGGATGGGGGGGACTATGGCTACACCTTC	CASSPDGGDYGYTF
TRBD1	NA	TRBJ1-6	TRBV15	TGTGCCACCAGCAGGGGGAAGGACAGGGTTGTTGATTCACCCCTCCACTTT	CATSRGKDRVVDSPLHF
NA	few	TRBJ1-2	TRBV10-2	TGCGCCAGCTCTAGGGTTAACTATGGCTACACCTTC	CASSRVNYGYTF
NA	NA	TRBJ2-5	TRBV4-1	TGCGCCAGCAGCCCCCTCCGGGTCCCCCCGGAGACCCAGTACTTC	CASSPLRVPPETQYF
NA	NA	TRBJ2-5	TRBV5-5	TGTGCCAGCAGCTGGGGGGGGGCCAGGGGAGAGACCCAGTACTTC	CASSWGGARGETQYF
NA	NA	TRBJ2-5	TRBV20-1	TGCAGTGCTAGTCGGACAGCTCAAGAGACCCAGTACTTC	CSASRTAQETQYF
NA	NA	TRBJ2-7	TRBV11-2	TGTGCCAGCAGCTTTTCCGGCGGGGTAACCTACGAGCAGTACTTC	CASSFSGGVTYEQYF
TRBD2	once	TRBJ2-5	TRBV7-2	TGTGCCAGCAGCTCAAGACTAGCGGGGGACCGGGAGACCCAGTACTTC	CASSSRLAGDRETQYF
TRBD2	few	TRBJ2-7	TRBV27	TGTGCCAGCAGTAGAGCTAGCGGGGGGGCCTACGAGCAGTACTTC	CASSRASGGAYEQYF
TRBD1	NA	TRBJ2-2	TRBV7-3	TGTGCCAGCAGCCCTAGGACAGGGTTGACCACCGGGGAGCTGTTTTTT	CASSPRTGLTTGELFF
NA	few	TRBJ1-1	TRBV28	TGTGCCAGCAGTTTAGTGGGTGCTGAAGCTTTCTTT	CASSLVGAEAFF
NA	once	TRBJ1-6	TRBV4-3	TGCGCCAGCAGCCAAGCCTCCCCTCCCTGGCATAATTCACCCCTCCACTTT	CASSQASPPWHNSPLHF
TRBD1	NA	TRBJ2-7	TRBV28	TGTGCCAGCAGTACCCGACCAGGGGGCACGAGCTCCTACGAGCAGTACTTC	CASSTRPGGTSSYEQYF
NA	NA	TRBJ2-3	TRBV5-1	TGCGCCAGCAGGGTGGGGGGCCAGACAGATACGCAGTATTTT	CASRVGGQTDTQYF
NA	NA	TRBJ1-4	TRBV6-1	TGTGCCAGCAGTGAATTGGAGGTCCGGGAAAAACTGTTTTTT	CASSELEVREKLFF